This T cell receptor (beta chain) derives from a study of cytomegalovirus exposure and HLA in healthy donors. This clone was found once. Its antigen is undetermined. The V gene's germline CDR1 is SEHNR and CDR2 FQNEAQ (reference sequence). With 1 base removed from V and 0 bases from J, the gap between germline ends came to 6 bases. CDR3 length: 14 amino acids. Study-wide findings and caveats: It was reported that the classifier diagnosed cytomegalovirus status with high specificity and sensitivity in both the original and validation cohorts.

The PCR was carried out with 60 Vbeta primers and 13 Jbeta primers. Clones were read by immunoSEQ multiplex PCR, and TCRdb kept only the in-frame ones, dropping some. This sample has approximately 140,000 clones, with around 57% found just once. This receptor was obtained from a male donor in good health and CMV-seronegative. The sequencing sample was made of PBMCs. This sequence joins TRBV7-9 and TRBJ1-1; D is uncertain. The CDR3 loop reads CASSLGGLNTEAFF. The CDR3 DNA follows: TGTGCCAGCAGCTTAGGAGGGTTGAACACTGAAGCTTTCTTT.